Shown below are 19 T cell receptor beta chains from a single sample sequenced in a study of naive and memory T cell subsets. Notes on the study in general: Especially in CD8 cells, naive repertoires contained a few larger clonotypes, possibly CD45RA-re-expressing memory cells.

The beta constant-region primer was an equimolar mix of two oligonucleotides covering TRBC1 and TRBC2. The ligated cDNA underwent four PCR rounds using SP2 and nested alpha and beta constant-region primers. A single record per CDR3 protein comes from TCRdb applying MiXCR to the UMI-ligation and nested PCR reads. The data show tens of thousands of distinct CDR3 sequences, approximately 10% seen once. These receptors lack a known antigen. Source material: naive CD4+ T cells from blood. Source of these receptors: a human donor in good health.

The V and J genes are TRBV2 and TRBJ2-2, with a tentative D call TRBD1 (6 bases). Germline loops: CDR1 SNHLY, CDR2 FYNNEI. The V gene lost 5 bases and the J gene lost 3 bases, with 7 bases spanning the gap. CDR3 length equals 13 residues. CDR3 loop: CASSRQDTGELFF. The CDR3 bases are TGTGCCAGCAGTAGACAGGACACCGGGGAGCTGTTTTTT. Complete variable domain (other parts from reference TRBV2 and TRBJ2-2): EPEVTQTPSHQVTQMGQEVILRCVPISNHLYFYWYRQILGQKVEFLVSFYNNEISEKSEIFDDQFSVERPDGSNFTLKIRSTKLEDSAMYFCASSRQDTGELFFGEGSRLTVL.

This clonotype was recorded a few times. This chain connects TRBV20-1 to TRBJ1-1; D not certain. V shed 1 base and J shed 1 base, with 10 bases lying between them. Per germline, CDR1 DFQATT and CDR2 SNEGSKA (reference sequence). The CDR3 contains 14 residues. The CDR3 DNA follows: TGCAGTGCTAGAGCCCCTCGGCAGAACACTGAAGCTTTCTTT. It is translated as CSARAPRQNTEAFF.

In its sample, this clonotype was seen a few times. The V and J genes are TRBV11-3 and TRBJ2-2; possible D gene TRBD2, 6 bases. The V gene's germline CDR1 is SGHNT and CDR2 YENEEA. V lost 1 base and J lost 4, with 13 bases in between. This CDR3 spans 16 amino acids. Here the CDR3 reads CASSLGRSGATGELFF. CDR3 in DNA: TGTGCCAGCAGCTTAGGAAGGTCGGGAGCCACCGGGGAGCTGTTTTTT.

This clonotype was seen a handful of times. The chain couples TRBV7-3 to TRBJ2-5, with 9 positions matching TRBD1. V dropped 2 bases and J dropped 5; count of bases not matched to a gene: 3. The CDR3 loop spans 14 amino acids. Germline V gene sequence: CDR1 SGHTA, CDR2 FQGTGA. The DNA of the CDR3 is TGTGCCAGCAGCTTACTGGGACAGGGTGAGACCCAGTACTTC. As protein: CASSLLGQGETQYF. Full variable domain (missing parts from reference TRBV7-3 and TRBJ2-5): GAGVSQTPSNKVTEKGKYVELRCDPISGHTALYWYRQSLGQGPEFLIYFQGTGAADDSGLPNDRFFAVRPEGSVSTLKIQRTERGDSAVYLCASSLLGQGETQYFGPGTRLLVL.

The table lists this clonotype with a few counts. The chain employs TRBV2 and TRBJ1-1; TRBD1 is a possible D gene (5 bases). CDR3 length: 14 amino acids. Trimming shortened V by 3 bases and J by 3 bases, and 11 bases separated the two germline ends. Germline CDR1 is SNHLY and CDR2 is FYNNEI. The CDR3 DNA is TGTGCCAGCAGTGAGCCAGGGAGAGACACTGAAGCTTTCTTT. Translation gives CASSEPGRDTEAFF.

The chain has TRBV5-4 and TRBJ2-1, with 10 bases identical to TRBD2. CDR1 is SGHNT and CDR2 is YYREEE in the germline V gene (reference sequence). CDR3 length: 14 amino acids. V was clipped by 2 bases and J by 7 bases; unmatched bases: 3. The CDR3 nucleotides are TGTGCCAGCAGCTTTCTAGCGGGAGATAATGAGCAGTTCTTC. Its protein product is CASSFLAGDNEQFF. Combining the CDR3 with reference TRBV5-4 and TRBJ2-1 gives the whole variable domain ETGVTQSPTHLIKTRGQQVTLRCSSQSGHNTVSWYQQALGQGPQFIFQYYREEENGRGNFPPRFSGLQFPNYSSELNVNALELDDSALYLCASSFLAGDNEQFFGPGTRLTVL.

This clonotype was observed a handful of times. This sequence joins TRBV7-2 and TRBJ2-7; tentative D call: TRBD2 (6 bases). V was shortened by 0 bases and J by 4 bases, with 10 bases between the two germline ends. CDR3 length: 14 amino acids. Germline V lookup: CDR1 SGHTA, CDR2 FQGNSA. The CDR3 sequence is CASSLAVGTYEQYF. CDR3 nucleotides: TGTGCCAGCAGCTTAGCGGTCGGGACTTACGAGCAGTACTTC.

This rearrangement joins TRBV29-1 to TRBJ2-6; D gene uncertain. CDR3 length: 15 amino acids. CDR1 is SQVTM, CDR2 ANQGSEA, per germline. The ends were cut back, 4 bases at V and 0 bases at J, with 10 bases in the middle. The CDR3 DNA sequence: TGCAGCGTTGTTCTCCCTAGCTCTGGGGCCAACGTCCTGACTTTC. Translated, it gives CSVVLPSSGANVLTF.

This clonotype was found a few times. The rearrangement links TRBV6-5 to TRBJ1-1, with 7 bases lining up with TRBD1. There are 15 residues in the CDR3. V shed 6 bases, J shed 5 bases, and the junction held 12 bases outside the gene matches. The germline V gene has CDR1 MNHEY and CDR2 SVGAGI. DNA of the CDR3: TGTGCCAGCAGAGCGGAGAGGGGGCTGCGGACTGAAGCTTTCTTT. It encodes CASRAERGLRTEAFF.

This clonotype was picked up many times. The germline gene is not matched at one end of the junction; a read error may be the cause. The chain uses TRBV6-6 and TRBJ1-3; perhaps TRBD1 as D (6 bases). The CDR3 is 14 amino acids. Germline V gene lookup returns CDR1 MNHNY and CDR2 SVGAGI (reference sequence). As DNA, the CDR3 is TGTGCCGGCAGGGGAGACAGCTCTGGAAACACCATATATTTT. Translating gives CAGRGDSSGNTIYF.

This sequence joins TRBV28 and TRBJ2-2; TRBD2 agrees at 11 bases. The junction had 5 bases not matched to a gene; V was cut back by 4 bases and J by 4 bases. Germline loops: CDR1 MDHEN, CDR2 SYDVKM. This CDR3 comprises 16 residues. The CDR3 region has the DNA TGTGCCAGCAGTTCCCTAGCGGGAGGAGGCACCGGGGAGCTGTTTTTT. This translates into CASSSLAGGGTGELFF.

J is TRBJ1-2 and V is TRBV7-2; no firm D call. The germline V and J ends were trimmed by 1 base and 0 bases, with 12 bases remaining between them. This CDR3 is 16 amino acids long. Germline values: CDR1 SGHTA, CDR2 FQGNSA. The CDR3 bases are TGTGCCAGCAGCTTAGGGTCACCTCCAGCTAACTATGGCTACACCTTC. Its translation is CASSLGSPPANYGYTF.

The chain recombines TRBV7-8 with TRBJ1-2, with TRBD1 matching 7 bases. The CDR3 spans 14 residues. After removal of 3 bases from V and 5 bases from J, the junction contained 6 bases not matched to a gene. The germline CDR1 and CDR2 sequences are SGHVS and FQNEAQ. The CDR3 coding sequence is TGTGCCAGCAGCTTTCGAGACAGGGTATATGGCTACACCTTC. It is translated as CASSFRDRVYGYTF. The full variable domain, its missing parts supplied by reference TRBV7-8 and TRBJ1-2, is GAGVSQSPRYKVAKRGQDVALRCDPISGHVSLFWYQQALGQGPEFLTYFQNEAQLDKSGLPSDRFFAERPEGSVSTLKIQRTQQEDSAVYLCASSFRDRVYGYTFGSGTRLTVV.

DNA of the CDR3: TGTGCCAGCAGCGCTTCCGGGACAGGGGGCACTGAAGCTTTCTTT. It translates to CASSASGTGGTEAFF. The V call is TRBV7-9, the J call TRBJ1-1; 11 bases map to TRBD1. V shed 5 bases and J 4 bases; nucleotides not matched to a gene: 6. In germline, CDR1 is SEHNR, CDR2 FQNEAQ (reference sequence). CDR3 size: 15 residues.

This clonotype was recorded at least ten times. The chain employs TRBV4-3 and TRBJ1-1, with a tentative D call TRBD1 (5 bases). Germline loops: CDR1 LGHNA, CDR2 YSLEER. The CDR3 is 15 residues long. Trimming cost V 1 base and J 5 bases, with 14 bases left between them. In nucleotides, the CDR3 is TGCGCCAGCAGCCAAGCTCGACAGTGGCGGACTGAAGCTTTCTTT. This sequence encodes CASSQARQWRTEAFF.

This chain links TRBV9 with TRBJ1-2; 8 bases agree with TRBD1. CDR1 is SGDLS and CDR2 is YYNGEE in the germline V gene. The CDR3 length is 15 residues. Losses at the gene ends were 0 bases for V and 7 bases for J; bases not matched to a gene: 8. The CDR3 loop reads CASSVGTGIPTGYTF. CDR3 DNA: TGTGCCAGCAGCGTAGGGACAGGGATCCCGACTGGCTACACCTTC.

This CDR3 is CASSPTGSKETQYF. CDR3 sequence (DNA): TGTGCCAGCTCACCAACGGGGTCGAAAGAGACCCAGTACTTC. J is TRBJ2-5 and V is TRBV18; perhaps TRBD2 as D (5 bases). The length of the CDR3 is 14 residues. V was pared by 2 bases and J by 3 bases, with 10 bases between. Per the germline V gene, CDR1 is KGHSH and CDR2 is LQKENI. The full variable domain, its missing parts supplied by reference TRBV18 and TRBJ2-5, is NAGVMQNPRHLVRRRGQEARLRCSPMKGHSHVYWYRQLPEEGLKFMVYLQKENIIDESGMPKERFSAEFPKEGPSILRIQQVVRGDSAAYFCASSPTGSKETQYFGPGTRLLVL.

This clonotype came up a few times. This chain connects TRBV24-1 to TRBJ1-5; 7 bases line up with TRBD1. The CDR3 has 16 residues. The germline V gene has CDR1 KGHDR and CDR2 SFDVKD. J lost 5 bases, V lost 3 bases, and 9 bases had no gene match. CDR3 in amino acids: CATSDRDSDADQPQHF. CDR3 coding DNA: TGTGCCACCAGTGATCGGGACAGTGACGCGGATCAGCCCCAGCATTTT.

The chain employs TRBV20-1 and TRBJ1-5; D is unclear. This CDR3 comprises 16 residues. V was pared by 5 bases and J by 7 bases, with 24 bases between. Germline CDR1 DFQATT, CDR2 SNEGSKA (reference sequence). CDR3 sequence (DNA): TGCAGTGCTCACGGCAATCGAGATCTAATAGGGCAGCCCCAGCATTTT. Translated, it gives CSAHGNRDLIGQPQHF.